The present entry profiles one T cell receptor beta chain with its context. What this receptor recognizes is not known. No much larger clone is present one base from it, and per-base qualities are unavailable. Using the deep immunoSEQ assay, TCR CDR3 regions were amplified from genomic DNA by multiplex PCR. For each cell subset, the extracted genomic DNA was distributed evenly across all wells of several immunoSEQ 96-well plates, and each plate served as one replicate. For sorted subsets, each replicate PCR was loaded with around 200 ng genomic DNA, equivalent to some 31,000 T cell genomes. Purified libraries were measured with a Qubit 3.0 fluorometer, size-checked on a Bioanalyzer 2100, and measured again with the KAPA Library Quantification kit. Every immunoSEQ 96-well plate was sequenced on a dedicated single-read 150-cycle Illumina NextSeq 550 flow cell. The paper's processing steps were these. Because the immunoSEQ output held only junctional sequences and lacked quality scores, the filtering could not match the filtering applied to full-length reads. Sequences were annotated with PyIR, a Python wrapper for IgBLAST v1.9, and V/J genes and CDR3 were assigned using IMGT germline references. Reads were removed for weak V/J assignments (E-value above 1e-6), missing CDR3, stop codons, out-of-frame junctions, or ambiguous translated residues. V3J clonotypes were defined by identical inferred V gene, J gene, and CDR3 amino acid sequence. To compute the percentage overlap between repertoires, the number of shared unique clonotypes was divided by the size of the smaller repertoire. Repertoire richness was assessed with RTK rarefaction, the Chao1 estimator, and Recon v2.1 estimates of unobserved clonotypes. OLGA was used to compute generation probabilities for all TCRbeta clonotypes that the gDNA method yielded from a handful of donors. In its TCRdb copy, this immuneACCESS table keeps in-frame sequences only and misses some clones. Where compared with another copy, unresolved V genes explain less than half of these, and the others have no known cause. That table gives V, J and clone size, and the DNA gave D and trimming. The sample yields millions of clones; 85% to 95% were counted once. 0.13% of the sample lies in the top ten.

Trimming takes 1 base from V and 5 bases from J, and the germline ends sit 15 bases apart. Inclusive of the bounding cysteine and phenylalanine, the CDR3 is 17 residues long. The read is trimmed to its CDR3 DNA, 51 bases read in frame from base 1. CDR1 LNHDA and CDR2 SQIVND are derived from the germline V gene (reference sequence). The sample is drawn from a study of shared clonotypes between healthy human individuals (dated by TCRdb to 2019 to 2021). About the investigation overall: Three men and two women, aged 18 to 49 years, made up the cohort. For each donor, CD4 naive and CD4 memory were each given three plates, CD8 naive was given two plates, and CD8 memory was given one plate. The study deeply sequenced blood TCR repertoires of five healthy adults to estimate repertoire size and the extent of clonotype sharing between individuals. Libraries were prepared and TCR repertoires were sequenced by different laboratories using diverse techniques, in order to increase sequencing depth and limit assay-specific biases. Between about 0.94 and 8.9 billion PBMCs per donor were obtained by leukapheresis. Paper-wide results and their limitations: Estimated clonotype richness was generally larger for naive than for memory subsets. Sharing across a few donors was observed for approximately 5% of naive CD4, 3.5% of naive CD8, 2% to 2.5% of memory CD4, and roughly 0.4% of memory CD8 clonotypes. Because the study included a small number of donors, the genetic and exposure-history diversity represented was limited. Higher generation probabilities were observed for clonotypes shared by all four sorted-subset donors than for non-shared clonotypes. Sampling was restricted to blood, and TCR repertoires in tissue are likely to differ from TCR repertoires in blood. Rarefaction of sorted-subset datasets indicated incomplete sequencing despite the large sequencing depth. Pairwise subsampling led to the expectation that sequencing depth would affect the degree of clonotype sharing among donors.

Donors were healthy HIV-negative adults with no recently reported acute infections or vaccinations. Every donor was a Caucasian adult residing in Nashville, Tennessee, USA. Magnetic negative selection was used to enrich CD4+ T cells, after which naive cells were positively selected on CD45RA and the negative fraction became the memory subset. After blood collection by leukapheresis, PBMCs were isolated using Ficoll-Histopaque density gradient centrifugation and then cryopreserved in the vapor phase of liquid nitrogen. Analytical flow cytometry was used to check the purity and quantity of each magnetically sorted T cell population. Each sorted fraction had its genomic DNA isolated and then quantified by UV absorbance on a Nanodrop 2000c.

The TCR sequence derives from a man younger than 35 in good health. Sequencing was carried out using naive CD4+ T cells sorted from blood. The cell subset or site label here, explained by the study, means: CD45RA+ positively selected. The rearrangement joined TRBV19 to TRBJ1-6; the D segment cannot be called with confidence. In nucleotide form, the sequence is TGTGCCAGTAGTATAGCTCCGGGCAGGCTGAATAATTCACCCCTCCACTTT. Translated, it reads CASSIAPGRLNNSPLHF.